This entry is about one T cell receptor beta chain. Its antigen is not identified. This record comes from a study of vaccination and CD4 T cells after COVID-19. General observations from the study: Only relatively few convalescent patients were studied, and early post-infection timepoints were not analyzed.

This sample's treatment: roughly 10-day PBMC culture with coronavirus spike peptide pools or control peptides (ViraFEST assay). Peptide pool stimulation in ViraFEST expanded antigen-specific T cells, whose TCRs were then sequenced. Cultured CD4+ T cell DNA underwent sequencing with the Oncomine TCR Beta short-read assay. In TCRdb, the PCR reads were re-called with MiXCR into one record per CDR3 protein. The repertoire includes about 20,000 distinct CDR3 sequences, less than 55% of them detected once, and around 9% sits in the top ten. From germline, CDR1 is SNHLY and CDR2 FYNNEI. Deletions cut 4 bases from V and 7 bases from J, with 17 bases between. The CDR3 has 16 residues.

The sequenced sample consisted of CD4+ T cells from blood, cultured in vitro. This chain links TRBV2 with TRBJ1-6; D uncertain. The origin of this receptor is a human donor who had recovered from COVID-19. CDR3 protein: CASSAYAGRSNSPLHF. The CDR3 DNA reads TGTGCCAGCAGTGCCTATGCTGGACGGTCCAATTCACCCCTCCACTTT. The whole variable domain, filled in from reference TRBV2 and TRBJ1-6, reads EPEVTQTPSHQVTQMGQEVILRCVPISNHLYFYWYRQILGQKVEFLVSFYNNEISEKSEIFDDQFSVERPDGSNFTLKIRSTKLEDSAMYFCASSAYAGRSNSPLHFGNGTRLTVT.